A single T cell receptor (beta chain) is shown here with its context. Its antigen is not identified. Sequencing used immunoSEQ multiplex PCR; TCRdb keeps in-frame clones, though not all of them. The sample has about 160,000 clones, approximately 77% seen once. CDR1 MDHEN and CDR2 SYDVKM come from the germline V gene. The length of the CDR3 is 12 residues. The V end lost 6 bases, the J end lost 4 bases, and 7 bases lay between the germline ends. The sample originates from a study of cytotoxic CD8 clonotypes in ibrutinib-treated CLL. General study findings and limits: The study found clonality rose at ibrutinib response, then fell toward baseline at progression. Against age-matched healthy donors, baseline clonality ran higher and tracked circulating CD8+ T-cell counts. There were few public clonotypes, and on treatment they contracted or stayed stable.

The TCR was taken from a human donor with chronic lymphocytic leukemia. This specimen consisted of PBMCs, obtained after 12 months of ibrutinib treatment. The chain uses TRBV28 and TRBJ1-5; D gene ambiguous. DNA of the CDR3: TGTGCCAGCAGCCCCACGAATCAGCCCCAGCATTTT. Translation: CASSPTNQPQHF.